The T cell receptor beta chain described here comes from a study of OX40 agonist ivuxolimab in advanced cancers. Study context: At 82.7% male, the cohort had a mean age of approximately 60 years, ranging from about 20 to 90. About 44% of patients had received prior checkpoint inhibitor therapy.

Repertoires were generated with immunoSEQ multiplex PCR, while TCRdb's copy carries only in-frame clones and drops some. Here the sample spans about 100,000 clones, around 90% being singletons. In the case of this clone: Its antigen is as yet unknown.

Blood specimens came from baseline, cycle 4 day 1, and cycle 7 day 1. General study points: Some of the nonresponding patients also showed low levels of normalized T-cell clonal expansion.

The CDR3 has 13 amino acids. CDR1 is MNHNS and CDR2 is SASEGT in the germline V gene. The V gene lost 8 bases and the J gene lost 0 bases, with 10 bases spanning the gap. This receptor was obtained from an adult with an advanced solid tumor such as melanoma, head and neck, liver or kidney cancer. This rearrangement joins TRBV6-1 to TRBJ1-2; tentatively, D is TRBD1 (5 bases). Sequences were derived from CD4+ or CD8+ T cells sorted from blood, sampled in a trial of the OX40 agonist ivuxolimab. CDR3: CASGMTANYGYTF. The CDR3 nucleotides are TGTGCCAGCGGCATGACAGCTAACTATGGCTACACCTTC.